The source of this TCR beta chain is a study of blood T cell repertoires in COVID-19. Study overall: The origin of the acute and convalescent COVID-19 samples was the United States, Italy and Spain.

Here immunoSEQ multiplex PCR was the method, and the copy in TCRdb shows in-frame clones only, minus some. The sample lists about 48,000 clones; about 85% were seen once. Trimming removed 6 bases at V and 12 bases at J, with 12 bases between. This CDR3 is built from 11 residues. This sequence was found in a woman between 55 and 75 years old with acute or convalescent COVID-19. Material for sequencing was peripheral blood. The chain recombines TRBV12-3 or TRBV12-4 with TRBJ2-1, with D tentatively TRBD1 (6 bases). The CDR3 loop is CASSYLTGQFF. CDR3 DNA: TGTGCCAGCAGCTACCTGACAGGGCAGTTCTTC.